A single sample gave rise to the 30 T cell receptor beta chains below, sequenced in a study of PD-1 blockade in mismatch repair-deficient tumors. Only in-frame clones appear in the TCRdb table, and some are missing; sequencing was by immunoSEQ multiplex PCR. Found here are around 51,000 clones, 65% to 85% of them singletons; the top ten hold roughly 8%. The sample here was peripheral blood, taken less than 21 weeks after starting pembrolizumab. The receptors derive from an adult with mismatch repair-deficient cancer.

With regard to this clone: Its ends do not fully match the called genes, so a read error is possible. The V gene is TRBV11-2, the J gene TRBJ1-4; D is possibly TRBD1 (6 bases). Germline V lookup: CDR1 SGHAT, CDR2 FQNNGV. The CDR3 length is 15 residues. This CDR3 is CASSRWGGQLRKTVF. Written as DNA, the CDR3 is TGTGCCAGCAGCCGCTGGGGGGGGCAGTTGAGAAAAACTGTTTTT.

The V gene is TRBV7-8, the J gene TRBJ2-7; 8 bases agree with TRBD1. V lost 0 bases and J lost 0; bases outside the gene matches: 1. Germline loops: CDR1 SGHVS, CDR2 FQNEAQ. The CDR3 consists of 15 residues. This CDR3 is CASSLAGQGSYEQYF. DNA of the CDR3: TGTGCCAGCAGCTTAGCTGGACAGGGCTCCTACGAGCAGTACTTC.

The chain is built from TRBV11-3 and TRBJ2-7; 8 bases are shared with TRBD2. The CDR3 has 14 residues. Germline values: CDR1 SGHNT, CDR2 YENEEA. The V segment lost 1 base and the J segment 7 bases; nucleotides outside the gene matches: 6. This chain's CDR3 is CASSLAGGRWEQYF. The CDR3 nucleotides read TGTGCCAGCAGCTTAGCGGGAGGGCGTTGGGAGCAGTACTTC.

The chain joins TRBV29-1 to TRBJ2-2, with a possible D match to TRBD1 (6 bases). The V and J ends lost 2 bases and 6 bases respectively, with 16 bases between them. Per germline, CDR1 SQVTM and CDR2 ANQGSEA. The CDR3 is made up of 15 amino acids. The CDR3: CSVESGRGGAGELFF. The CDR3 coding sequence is TGCAGCGTTGAATCTGGCAGGGGCGGCGCCGGGGAGCTGTTTTTT.

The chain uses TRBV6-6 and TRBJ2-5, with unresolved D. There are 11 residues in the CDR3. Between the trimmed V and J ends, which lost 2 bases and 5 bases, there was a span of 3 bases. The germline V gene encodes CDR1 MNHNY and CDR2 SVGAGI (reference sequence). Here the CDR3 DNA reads TGTGCCAGCAGTTACCTTGAGACCCAGTACTTC. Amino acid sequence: CASSYLETQYF.

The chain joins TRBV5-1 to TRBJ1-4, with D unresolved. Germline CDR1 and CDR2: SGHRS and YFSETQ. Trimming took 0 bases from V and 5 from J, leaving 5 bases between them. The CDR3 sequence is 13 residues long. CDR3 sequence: CASSLGQNEKLFF. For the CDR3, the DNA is TGCGCCAGCAGCTTGGGGCAGAATGAAAAACTGTTTTTT.

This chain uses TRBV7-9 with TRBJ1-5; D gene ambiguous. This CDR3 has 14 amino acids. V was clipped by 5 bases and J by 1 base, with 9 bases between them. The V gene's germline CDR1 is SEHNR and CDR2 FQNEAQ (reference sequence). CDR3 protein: CASSAGVSNQPQHF. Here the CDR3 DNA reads TGTGCCAGCAGCGCAGGCGTCAGCAATCAGCCCCAGCATTTT. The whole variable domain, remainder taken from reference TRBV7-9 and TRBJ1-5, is DTGVSQNPRHKITKRGQNVTFRCDPISEHNRLYWYRQTLGQGPEFLTYFQNEAQLEKSRLLSDRFSAERPKGSFSTLEIQRTEQGDSAMYLCASSAGVSNQPQHFGDGTRLSIL.

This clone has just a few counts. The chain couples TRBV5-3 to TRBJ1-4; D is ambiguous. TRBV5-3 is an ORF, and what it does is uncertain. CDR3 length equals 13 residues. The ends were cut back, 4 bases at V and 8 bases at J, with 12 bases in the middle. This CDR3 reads CARSPPLDEKLFF. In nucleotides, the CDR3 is TGTGCCAGAAGCCCCCCGTTGGACGAAAAACTGTTTTTT.

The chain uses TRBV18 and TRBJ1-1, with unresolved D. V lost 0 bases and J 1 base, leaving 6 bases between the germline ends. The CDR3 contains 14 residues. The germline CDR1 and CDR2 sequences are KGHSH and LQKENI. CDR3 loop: CASSPPLKNTEAFF. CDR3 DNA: TGTGCCAGCTCACCACCGTTGAAGAACACTGAAGCTTTCTTT.

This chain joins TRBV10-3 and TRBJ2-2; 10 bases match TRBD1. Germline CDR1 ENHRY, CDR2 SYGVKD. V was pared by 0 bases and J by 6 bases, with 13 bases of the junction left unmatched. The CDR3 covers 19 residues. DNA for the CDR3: TGTGCCATCAGTGAGTCACCGCCAACCGGGACAGGGGTGGCCGGGGAGCTGTTTTTT. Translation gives CAISESPPTGTGVAGELFF.

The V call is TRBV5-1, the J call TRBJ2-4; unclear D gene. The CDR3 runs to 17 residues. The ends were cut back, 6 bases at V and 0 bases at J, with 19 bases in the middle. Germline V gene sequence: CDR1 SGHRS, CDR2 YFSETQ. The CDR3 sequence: CASTTGQALLAKNIQYF. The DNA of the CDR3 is TGCGCCAGCACTACCGGGCAGGCCTTACTAGCCAAAAACATTCAGTACTTC.

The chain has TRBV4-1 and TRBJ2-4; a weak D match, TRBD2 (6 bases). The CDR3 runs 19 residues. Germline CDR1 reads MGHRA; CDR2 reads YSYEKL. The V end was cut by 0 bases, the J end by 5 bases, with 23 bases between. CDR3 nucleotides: TGCGCCAGCAGCCAAGATCGGGTTGGGCGCGGGACCGAGGAAAACATTCAGTACTTC. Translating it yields CASSQDRVGRGTEENIQYF.

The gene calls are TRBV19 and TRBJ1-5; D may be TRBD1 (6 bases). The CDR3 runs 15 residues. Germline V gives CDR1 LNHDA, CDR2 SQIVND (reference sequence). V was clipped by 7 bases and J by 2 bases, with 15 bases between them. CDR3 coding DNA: TGTGCCAGTACCATAGTACAGGGAGGCAATCAGCCCCAGCATTTT. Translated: CASTIVQGGNQPQHF.

The CDR3, as DNA: TGTGCCAGCCGAGACAGGACCACAGATACGCAGTATTTT. It translates to CASRDRTTDTQYF. The J gene is TRBJ2-3, the V gene TRBV10-3, with a tentative D call TRBD1 (6 bases). The CDR3 loop spans 13 amino acids. Germline CDR1 ENHRY, CDR2 SYGVKD. Between the trimmed V and J ends, which lost 10 bases and 2 bases, there was a span of 13 bases.

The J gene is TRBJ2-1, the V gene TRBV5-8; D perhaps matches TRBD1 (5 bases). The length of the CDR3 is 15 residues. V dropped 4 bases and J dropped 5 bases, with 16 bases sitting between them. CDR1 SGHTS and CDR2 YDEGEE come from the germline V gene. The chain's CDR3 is CASSAGRPRDNEQFF. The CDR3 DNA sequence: TGTGCCAGCAGCGCCGGACGCCCCAGGGACAATGAGCAGTTCTTC.

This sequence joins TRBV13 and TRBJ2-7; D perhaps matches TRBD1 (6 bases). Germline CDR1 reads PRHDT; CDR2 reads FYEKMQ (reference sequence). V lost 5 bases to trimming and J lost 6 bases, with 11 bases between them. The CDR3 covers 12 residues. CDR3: CASSQQGPEQYF. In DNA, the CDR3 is TGTGCCAGCAGCCAACAGGGTCCCGAGCAGTACTTC.

CDR3 bases: TGTGCCAGCAGTGGCCGGACAGGGAGCTCCTACAATGAGCAGTTCTTC. Translating it yields CASSGRTGSSYNEQFF. The gene calls are TRBV2 and TRBJ2-1; TRBD1 matches 8 bases. The CDR3 is 16 amino acids. V lost 4 bases and J lost 0; bases outside the gene matches: 5. Per the germline V gene, CDR1 is SNHLY and CDR2 is FYNNEI.

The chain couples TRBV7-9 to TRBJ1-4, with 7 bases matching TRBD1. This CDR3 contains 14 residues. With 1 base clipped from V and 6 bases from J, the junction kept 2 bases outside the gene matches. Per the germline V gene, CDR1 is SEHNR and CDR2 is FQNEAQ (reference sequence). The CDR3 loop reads CASSLGQGYEKLFF. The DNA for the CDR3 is TGTGCCAGCAGCTTAGGACAGGGTTATGAAAAACTGTTTTTT.

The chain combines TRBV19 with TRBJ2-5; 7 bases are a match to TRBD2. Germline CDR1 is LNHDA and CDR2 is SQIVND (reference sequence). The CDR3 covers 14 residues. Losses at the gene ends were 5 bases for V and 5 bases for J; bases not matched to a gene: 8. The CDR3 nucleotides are TGTGCCAGTAGTTCGGGCGGGAGTACTGAGACCCAGTACTTC. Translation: CASSSGGSTETQYF.

The CDR3 here is CASSFGGTGGETQYF. The CDR3 DNA reads TGCGCCAGCAGCTTCGGGGGGACAGGGGGAGAGACCCAGTACTTC. V and J are TRBV5-1 and TRBJ2-5; 11 bases are a match to TRBD1. J gave up 4 bases and V 2 bases, and 4 bases lay outside the gene matches. Germline lookup yields CDR1 SGHRS and CDR2 YFSETQ. The CDR3 consists of 15 residues.

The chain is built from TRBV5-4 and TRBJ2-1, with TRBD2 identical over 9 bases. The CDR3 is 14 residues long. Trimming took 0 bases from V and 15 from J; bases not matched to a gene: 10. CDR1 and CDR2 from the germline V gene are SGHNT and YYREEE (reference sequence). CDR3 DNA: TGTGCCAGCAGCTTGGAGGGACTAGCTATCTTTTCGTTCTTC. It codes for CASSLEGLAIFSFF.

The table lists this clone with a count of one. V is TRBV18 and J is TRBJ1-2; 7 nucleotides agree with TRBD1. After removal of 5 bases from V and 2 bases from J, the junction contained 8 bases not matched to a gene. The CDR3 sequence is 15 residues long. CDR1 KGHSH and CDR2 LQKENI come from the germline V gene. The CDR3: CASSSTGDSNYGYTF. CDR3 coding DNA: TGTGCCAGCTCATCAACAGGGGACTCGAACTATGGCTACACCTTC.

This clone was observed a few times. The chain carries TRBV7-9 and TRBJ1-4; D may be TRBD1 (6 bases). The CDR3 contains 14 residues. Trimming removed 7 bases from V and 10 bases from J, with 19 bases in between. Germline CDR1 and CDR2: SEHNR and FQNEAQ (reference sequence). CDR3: CASTLQGMDGKLFF. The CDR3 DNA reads TGTGCCAGCACCCTTCAGGGGATGGACGGAAAACTGTTTTTT. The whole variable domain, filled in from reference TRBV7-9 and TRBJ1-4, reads DTGVSQNPRHKITKRGQNVTFRCDPISEHNRLYWYRQTLGQGPEFLTYFQNEAQLEKSRLLSDRFSAERPKGSFSTLEIQRTEQGDSAMYLCASTLQGMDGKLFFGSGTQLSVL.

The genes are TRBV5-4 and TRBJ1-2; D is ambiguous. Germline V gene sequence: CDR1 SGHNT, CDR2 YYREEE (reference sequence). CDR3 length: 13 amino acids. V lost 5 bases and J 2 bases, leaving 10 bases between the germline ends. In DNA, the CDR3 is TGTGCCAGCAGTCAAACAGAGAACTATGGCTACACCTTC. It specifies CASSQTENYGYTF.

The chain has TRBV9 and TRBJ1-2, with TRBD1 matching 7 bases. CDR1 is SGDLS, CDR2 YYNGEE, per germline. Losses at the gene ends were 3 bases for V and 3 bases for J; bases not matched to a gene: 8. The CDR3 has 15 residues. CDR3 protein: CASSARQGVDYGYTF. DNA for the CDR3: TGTGCCAGCAGCGCGCGACAGGGAGTGGACTATGGCTACACCTTC.

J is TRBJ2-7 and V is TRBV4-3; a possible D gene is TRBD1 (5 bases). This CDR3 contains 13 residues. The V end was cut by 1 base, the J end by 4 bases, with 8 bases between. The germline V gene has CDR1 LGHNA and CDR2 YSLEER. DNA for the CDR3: TGCGCCAGCAGCCAAGGGACACAGTACGAGCAGTACTTC. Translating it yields CASSQGTQYEQYF.

The CDR3 region is CASSSGLGTQYF. CDR3 nucleotide sequence: TGTGCCAGCAGTTCGGGTTTGGGGACCCAGTACTTC. V gene TRBV6-6 combines with J gene TRBJ2-5; D gene uncertain. Trimming removed 4 bases from V and 7 bases from J, with 10 bases in between. Looked up from germline, CDR1 is MNHNY and CDR2 is SVGAGI (reference sequence). The CDR3 contains 12 residues.

The CDR3 DNA follows: TGTGCCAGCAGCCCGGCTGGTACCGGGACTAGGTACAATGAGCAGTTCTTC. As protein: CASSPAGTGTRYNEQFF. V usage is TRBV14 and J usage is TRBJ2-1; 8 bases match TRBD2. The germline V gene encodes CDR1 SGHDN and CDR2 FVKESK. The CDR3 covers 17 residues. Trimming took 4 bases from V and 4 from J; bases not matched to a gene: 12.

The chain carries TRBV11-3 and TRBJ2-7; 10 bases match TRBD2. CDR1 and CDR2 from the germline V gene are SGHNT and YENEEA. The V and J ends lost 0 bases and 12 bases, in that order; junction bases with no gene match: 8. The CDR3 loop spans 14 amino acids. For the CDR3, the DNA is TGTGCCAGCAGCTTAGAGGGCCTAGCGGGAGACCTGTACTTC. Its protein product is CASSLEGLAGDLYF.

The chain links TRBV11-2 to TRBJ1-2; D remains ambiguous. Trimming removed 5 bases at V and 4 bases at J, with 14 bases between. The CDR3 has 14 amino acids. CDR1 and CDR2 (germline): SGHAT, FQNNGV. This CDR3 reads CASSANLGSYGYTF. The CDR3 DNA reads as TGTGCCAGCAGCGCAAACTTGGGGAGCTATGGCTACACCTTC.